This T cell receptor (beta chain) was observed in a study of tumor-infiltrating lymphocytes in primary liver carcinoma. From around 0.5 ug of total RNA, TCR beta-specific cDNA was reverse-transcribed using a constant-region primer. ARM-PCR was slightly modified, and three nested multiplex PCR rounds with it gave rise to the TCR beta libraries. TRBV1-TRBV30 forward primers and a C-beta reverse primer were used in the first two PCR rounds, which each ran for 10 cycles. TCRdb recomputed calls from the multiplex PCR reads with MiXCR, one row per CDR3 protein. Here the sample spans 100,000 to 150,000 distinct CDR3 sequences, 60% to 75% being singletons. Study findings and constraints: Tumors reached a significantly greater top-250-clone fraction than blood did (p = 0.039).

V shed 9 bases and J shed 1 base, with 19 bases lying between them. The CDR3 runs 15 residues. Germline-derived CDR1 and CDR2 are SGHNT and YYREEE (reference sequence). Notes on this clonotype: What it recognizes is unknown.

Co-extracted RNA and DNA came from roughly 20-30 mg of unsorted bulk tissue. Each tumor specimen held more than 80% viable tumor cells. The specimen was liver tumor tissue from sampling region 3. The subset was: tumor region T3, left-lateral pole. The V gene is TRBV5-4, the J gene TRBJ2-5; D might be TRBD1 or TRBD2, each matching 5 bases. This receptor was obtained from a woman between 55 and 75 years old with primary liver carcinoma and hepatitis B virus infection. In DNA, the CDR3 is TGTGCCACTAGCTTGGGGTCAGGGACCCAAGAGACCCAGTACTTC. Protein product: CATSLGSGTQETQYF.